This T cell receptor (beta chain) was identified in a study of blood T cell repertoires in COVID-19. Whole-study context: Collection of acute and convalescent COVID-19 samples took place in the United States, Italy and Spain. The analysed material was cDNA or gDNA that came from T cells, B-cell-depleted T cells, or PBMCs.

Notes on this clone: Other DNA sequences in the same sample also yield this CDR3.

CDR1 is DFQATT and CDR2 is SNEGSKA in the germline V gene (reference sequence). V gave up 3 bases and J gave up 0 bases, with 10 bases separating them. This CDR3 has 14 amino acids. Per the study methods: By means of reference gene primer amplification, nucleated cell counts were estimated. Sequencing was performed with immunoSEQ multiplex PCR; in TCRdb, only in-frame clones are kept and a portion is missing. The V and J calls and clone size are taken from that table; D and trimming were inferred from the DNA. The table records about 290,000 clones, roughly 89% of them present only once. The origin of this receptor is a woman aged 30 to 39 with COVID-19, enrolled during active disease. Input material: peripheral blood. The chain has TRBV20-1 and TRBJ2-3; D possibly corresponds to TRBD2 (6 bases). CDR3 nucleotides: TGCAGTGCTAGTTTGGCGGGGAGCACAGATACGCAGTATTTT. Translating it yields CSASLAGSTDTQYF.